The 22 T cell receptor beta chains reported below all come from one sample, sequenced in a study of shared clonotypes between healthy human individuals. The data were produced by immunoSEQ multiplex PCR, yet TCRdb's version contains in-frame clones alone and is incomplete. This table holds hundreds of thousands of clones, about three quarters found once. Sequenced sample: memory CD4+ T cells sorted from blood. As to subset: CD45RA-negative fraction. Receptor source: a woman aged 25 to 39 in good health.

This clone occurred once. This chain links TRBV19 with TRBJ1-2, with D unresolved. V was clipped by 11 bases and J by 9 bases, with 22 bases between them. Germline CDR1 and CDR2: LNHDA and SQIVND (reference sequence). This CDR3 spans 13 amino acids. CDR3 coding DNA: TGTGCCGCTAAACCGGGCCCCCGCGAAAGCTACACCTTC. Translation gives CAAKPGPRESYTF.

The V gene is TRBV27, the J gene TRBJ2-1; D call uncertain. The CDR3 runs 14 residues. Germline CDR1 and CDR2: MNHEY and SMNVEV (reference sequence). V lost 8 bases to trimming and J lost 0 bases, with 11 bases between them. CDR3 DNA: TGTGCCAGCTGGTCCCCTCGCTCCTACAATGAGCAGTTCTTC. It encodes CASWSPRSYNEQFF.

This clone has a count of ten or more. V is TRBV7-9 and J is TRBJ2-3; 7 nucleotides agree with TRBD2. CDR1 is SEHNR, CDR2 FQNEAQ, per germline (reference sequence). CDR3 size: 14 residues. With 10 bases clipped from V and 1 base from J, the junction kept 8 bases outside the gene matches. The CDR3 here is CAIRGSSGTDTQYF. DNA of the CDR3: TGTGCCATCCGCGGGAGTAGTGGCACAGATACGCAGTATTTT.

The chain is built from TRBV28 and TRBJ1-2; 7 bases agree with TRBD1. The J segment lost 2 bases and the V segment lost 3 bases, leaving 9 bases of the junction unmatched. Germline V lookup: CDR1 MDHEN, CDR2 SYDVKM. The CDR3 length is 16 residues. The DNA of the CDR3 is TGTGCCAGCAGTTTTCCCTTATCACAGGGGAACTATGGCTACACCTTC. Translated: CASSFPLSQGNYGYTF.

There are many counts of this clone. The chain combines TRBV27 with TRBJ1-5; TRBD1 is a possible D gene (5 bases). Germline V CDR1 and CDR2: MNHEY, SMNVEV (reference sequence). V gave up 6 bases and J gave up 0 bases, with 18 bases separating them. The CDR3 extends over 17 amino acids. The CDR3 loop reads CASSPRPTGYSNQPQHF. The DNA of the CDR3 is TGTGCCAGCAGCCCACGCCCCACAGGCTATAGCAATCAGCCCCAGCATTTT.

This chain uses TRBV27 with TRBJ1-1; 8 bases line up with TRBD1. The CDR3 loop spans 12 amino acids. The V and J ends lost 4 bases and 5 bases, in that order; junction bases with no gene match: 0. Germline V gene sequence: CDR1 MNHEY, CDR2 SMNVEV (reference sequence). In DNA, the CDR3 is TGTGCCAGCAGTTACAGGGGGACTGAAGCTTTCTTT. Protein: CASSYRGTEAFF.

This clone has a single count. CDR3 protein: CASSSKGGGNEQFF. CDR3 DNA: TGTGCCAGCAGCTCCAAGGGTGGGGGGAATGAGCAGTTCTTC. This chain connects TRBV5-4 to TRBJ2-1, with D possibly matching TRBD2 (6 bases). Germline V lookup: CDR1 SGHNT, CDR2 YYREEE (reference sequence). V was cut by 3 bases and J by 7 bases, with 14 bases left in between. The length of the CDR3 is 14 residues.

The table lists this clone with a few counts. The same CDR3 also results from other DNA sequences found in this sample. CDR3 amino acids: CASSPDRGDYNEQFF. The CDR3 DNA sequence: TGTGCCAGCAGCCCAGACAGGGGCGACTACAATGAGCAGTTCTTC. The chain has TRBV7-2 and TRBJ2-1; 8 bases match TRBD1. The CDR3 extends over 15 amino acids. Germline-derived CDR1 and CDR2 are SGHTA and FQGNSA. V gave up 5 bases and J gave up 3 bases; unmatched junction bases: 6.

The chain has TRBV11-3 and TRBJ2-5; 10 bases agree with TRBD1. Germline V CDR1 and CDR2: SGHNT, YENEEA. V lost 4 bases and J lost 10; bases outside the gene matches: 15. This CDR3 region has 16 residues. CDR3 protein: CASSSHPGQGPPCQYF. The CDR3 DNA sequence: TGTGCCAGCAGCTCGCATCCGGGACAGGGGCCCCCGTGCCAGTACTTC. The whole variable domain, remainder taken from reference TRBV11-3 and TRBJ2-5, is EAGVVQSPRYKIIEKKQPVAFWCNPISGHNTLYWYLQNLGQGPELLIRYENEEAVDDSQLPKDRFSAERLKGVDSTLKIQPAELGDSAVYLCASSSHPGQGPPCQYFGPGTRLLVL.

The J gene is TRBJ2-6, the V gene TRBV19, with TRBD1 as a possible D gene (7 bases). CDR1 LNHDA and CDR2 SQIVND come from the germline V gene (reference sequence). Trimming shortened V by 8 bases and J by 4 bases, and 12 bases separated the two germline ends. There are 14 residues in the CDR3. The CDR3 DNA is TGTGCCAGTTTCAGGGGGGCAGGGGCCAACGTCCTGACTTTC. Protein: CASFRGAGANVLTF. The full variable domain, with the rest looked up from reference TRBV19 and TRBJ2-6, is DGGITQSPKYLFRKEGQNVTLSCEQNLNHDAMYWYRQDPGQGLRLIYYSQIVNDFQKGDIAEGYSVSREKKESFPLTVTSAQKNPTAFYLCASFRGAGANVLTFGAGSRLTVL.

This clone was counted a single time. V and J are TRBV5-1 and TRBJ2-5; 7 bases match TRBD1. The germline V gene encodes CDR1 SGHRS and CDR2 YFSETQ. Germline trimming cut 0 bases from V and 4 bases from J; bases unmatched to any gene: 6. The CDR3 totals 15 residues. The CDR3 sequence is CASSLAGTVGETQYF. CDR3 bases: TGCGCCAGCAGCTTGGCCGGGACAGTAGGAGAGACCCAGTACTTC.

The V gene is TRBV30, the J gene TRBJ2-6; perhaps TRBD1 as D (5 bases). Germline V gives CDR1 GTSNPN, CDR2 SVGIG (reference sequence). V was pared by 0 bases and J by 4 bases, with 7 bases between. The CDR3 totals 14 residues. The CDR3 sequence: CAWSVRVGANVLTF. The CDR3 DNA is TGTGCCTGGAGTGTCAGGGTAGGGGCCAACGTCCTGACTTTC.

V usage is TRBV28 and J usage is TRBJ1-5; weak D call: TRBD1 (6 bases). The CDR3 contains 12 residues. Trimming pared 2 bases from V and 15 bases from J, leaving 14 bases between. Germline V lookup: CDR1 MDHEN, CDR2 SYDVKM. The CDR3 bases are TGTGCCAGCAGTTTACAACAGGGTACGATGCATTTT. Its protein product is CASSLQQGTMHF.

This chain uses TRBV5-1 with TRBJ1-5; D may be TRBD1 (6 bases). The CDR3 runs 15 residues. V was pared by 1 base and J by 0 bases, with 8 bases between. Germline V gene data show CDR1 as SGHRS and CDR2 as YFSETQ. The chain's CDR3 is CASSLRGDSNQPQHF. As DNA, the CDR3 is TGCGCCAGCAGCTTGAGGGGGGATAGCAATCAGCCCCAGCATTTT.

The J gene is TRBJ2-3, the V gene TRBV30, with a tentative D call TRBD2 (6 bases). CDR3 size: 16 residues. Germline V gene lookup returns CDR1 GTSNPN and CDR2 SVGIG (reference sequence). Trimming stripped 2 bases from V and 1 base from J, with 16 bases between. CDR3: CAWSPHSGFRTDTQYF. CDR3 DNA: TGTGCCTGGAGTCCACATAGCGGATTCCGCACAGATACGCAGTATTTT. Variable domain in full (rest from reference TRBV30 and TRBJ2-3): SQTIHQWPATLVQPVGSPLSLECTVEGTSNPNLYWYRQAAGRGLQLLFYSVGIGQISSEVPQNLSASRPQDRQFILSSKKLLLSDSGFYLCAWSPHSGFRTDTQYFGPGTRLTVL.

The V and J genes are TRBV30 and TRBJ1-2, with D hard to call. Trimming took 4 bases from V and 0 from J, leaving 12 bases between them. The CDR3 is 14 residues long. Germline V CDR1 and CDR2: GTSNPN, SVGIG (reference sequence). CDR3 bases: TGTGCCTGGATCATGACGGGAGCTAACTATGGCTACACCTTC. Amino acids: CAWIMTGANYGYTF.

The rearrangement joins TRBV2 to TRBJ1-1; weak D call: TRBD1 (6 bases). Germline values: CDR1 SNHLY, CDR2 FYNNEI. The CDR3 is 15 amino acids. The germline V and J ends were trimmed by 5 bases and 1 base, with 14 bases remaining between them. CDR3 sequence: CASSSPGHPNTEAFF. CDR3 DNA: TGTGCCAGCAGTTCTCCGGGACACCCGAACACTGAAGCTTTCTTT.

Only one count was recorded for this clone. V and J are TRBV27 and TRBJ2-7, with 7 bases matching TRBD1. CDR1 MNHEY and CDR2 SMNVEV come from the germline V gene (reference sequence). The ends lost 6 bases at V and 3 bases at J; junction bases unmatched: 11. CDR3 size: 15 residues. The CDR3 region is CASRRLGQGDYEQYF. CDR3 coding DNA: TGTGCCAGCAGGCGACTTGGGCAGGGGGACTACGAGCAGTACTTC.

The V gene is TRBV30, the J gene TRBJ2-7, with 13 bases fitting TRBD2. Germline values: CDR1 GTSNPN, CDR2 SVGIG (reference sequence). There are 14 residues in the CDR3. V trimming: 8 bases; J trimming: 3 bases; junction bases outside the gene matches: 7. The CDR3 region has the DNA TGTGCCGCCGAACGGACTAGCGGGAGCTACGAGCAGTACTTC. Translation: CAAERTSGSYEQYF. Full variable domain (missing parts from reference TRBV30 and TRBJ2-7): SQTIHQWPATLVQPVGSPLSLECTVEGTSNPNLYWYRQAAGRGLQLLFYSVGIGQISSEVPQNLSASRPQDRQFILSSKKLLLSDSGFYLCAAERTSGSYEQYFGPGTRLTVT.

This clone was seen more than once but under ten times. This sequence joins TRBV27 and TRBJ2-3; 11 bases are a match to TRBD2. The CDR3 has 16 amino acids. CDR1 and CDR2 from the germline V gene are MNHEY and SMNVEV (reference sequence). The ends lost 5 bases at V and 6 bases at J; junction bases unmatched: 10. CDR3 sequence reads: CASSTQLAGAGDTQYF. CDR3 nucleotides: TGTGCCAGCAGTACCCAACTAGCGGGAGCCGGCGATACGCAGTATTTT.

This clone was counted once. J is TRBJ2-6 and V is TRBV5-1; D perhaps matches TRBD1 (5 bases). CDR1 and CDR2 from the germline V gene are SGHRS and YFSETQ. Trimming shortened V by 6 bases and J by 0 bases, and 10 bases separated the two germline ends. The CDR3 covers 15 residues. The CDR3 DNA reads TGCGCCAGCACGACAGCCATCTCTGGGGCCAACGTCCTGACTTTC. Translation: CASTTAISGANVLTF.

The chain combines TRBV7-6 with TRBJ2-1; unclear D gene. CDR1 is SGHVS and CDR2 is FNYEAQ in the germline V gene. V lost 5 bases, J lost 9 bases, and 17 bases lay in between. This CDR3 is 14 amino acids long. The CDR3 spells CASSPNPPLPEQFF. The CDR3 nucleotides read TGTGCCAGCAGCCCGAATCCCCCGTTACCTGAGCAGTTCTTC.